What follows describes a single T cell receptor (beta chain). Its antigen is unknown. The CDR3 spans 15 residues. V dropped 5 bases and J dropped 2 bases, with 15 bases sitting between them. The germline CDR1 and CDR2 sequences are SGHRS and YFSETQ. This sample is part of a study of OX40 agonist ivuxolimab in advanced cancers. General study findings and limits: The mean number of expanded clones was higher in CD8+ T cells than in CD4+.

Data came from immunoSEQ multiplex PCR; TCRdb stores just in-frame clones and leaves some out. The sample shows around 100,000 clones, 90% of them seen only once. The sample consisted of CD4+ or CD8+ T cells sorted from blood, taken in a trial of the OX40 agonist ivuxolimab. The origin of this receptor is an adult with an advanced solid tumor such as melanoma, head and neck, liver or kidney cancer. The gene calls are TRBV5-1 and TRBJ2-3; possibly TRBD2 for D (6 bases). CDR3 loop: CASSLVGTATDTQYF. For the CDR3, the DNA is TGCGCCAGCAGTCTGGTTGGGACTGCCACAGATACGCAGTATTTT.